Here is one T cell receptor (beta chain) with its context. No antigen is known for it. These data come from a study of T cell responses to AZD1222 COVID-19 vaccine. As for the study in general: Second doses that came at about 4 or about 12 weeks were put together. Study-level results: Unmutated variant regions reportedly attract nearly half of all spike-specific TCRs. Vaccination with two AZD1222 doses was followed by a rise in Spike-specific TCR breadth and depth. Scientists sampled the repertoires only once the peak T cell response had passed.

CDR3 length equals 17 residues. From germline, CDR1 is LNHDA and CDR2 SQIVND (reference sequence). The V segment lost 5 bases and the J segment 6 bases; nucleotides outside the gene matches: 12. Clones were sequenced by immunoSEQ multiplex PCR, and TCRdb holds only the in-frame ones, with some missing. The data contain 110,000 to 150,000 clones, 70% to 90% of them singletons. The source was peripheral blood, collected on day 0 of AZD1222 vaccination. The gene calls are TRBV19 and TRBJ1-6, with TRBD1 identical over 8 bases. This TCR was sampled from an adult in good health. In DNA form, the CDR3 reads TGTGCCAGTAGTGTGCCAACAACCGGGACAGGTAATTCACCCCTCCACTTT. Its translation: CASSVPTTGTGNSPLHF.